This TCR beta chain appears in the sequencing data of a study of tumor-infiltrating lymphocytes in primary liver carcinoma. Looking at the study overall: Samples gave roughly 3.65 to 7.13 million productive TCRbeta reads, similar across tissue types.

Starting material for RNA and DNA co-extraction consisted of about 20-30 mg of unsorted bulk tissue. Surgical resection served as treatment for the primary liver carcinoma of these patients. Synthesis of TCR beta cDNA was carried out from about 540 ng total RNA with a constant-region primer. Generation of the TCR beta libraries relied on three nested multiplex PCR rounds using slightly modified ARM-PCR. For 10 cycles apiece, the opening two PCR rounds ran with TRBV1-TRBV30 forward primers and a C-beta reverse primer. In TCRdb, the multiplex PCR reads were re-called with MiXCR into one record per CDR3 protein. The sample carries tens of thousands of distinct CDR3 sequences, 60% to 85% recorded once. This CDR3 region has 12 residues. Germline CDR1 SGHRS, CDR2 YFSETQ. Notes on the study in general: Pairs comparing tumor with adjacent tissue or blood overlapped less than pairs drawn from tumor regions.

Points on this clonotype: Its target is not known.

Sequenced input: liver tumor tissue from sampling region 5. This sample's subset: tumor region T5, tumor centre. The origin of this receptor is a man aged 35-49 years with primary liver carcinoma and hepatitis B virus infection. The chain combines TRBV5-1 with TRBJ2-1; D is undetermined. The DNA for the CDR3 is TGCAGCAGCAGCTTGGGCGGACATGAGCAGTTCTTC. Amino acid sequence: CSSSLGGHEQFF.